The T cell receptor beta chain under discussion was sequenced for a study of glioma-infiltrating T cells. Study overall: Samples included WHO grade II oligodendrogliomas or astrocytomas and initial-diagnosis grade IV glioblastomas. Before surgery, glioma patients received dexamethasone for at most six days.

There are a few counts of this clonotype. Its antigen remains unknown. The iRepertoire nested amplicon-rescue multiplex PCR amplified TCR alpha and beta CDR3s from RNA. Using its own MiXCR run on the multiplex PCR reads, TCRdb lists one record per CDR3 protein. This sample has a few hundred thousand distinct CDR3 sequences, with 41% found just once. The study's findings and limits: Non-neoplastic patients had below-expected tissue-blood divergence, while all gliomas exceeded expectation. Shared blood CDR3 signature motifs marked patients with low tissue-blood divergence.

With 3 bases clipped from V and 7 bases from J, the junction kept 5 bases outside the gene matches. This CDR3 contains 13 residues. Per germline, CDR1 MDHEN and CDR2 SYDVKM. This clonotype was sampled from a human donor with low-grade glioma or glioblastoma, undergoing nonglioma brain surgery, or in good health (not recorded which). V usage is TRBV28 and J usage is TRBJ1-2; 7 bases match TRBD1. Sequenced material: glioma tissue, nonneoplastic brain tissue, or PBMCs (not recorded which). The CDR3 protein is CASSLGGGVGYTF. In nucleotides, the CDR3 is TGTGCCAGCAGTTTGGGAGGGGGCGTTGGCTACACCTTC.